The 8 T cell receptor beta chains reported below all come from one sample, sequenced in a study of CD8 T cells in Susac syndrome. cDNA came from about 0.5 to 1 ug RNA primed by random hexamers. MiXCR, run by TCRdb on the immunoSEQ multiplex PCR reads, gives a single entry per CDR3 protein. The repertoire consists of roughly 250,000 distinct CDR3 sequences, with 95% to 97% occurring once and the leading ten covering 0.1%. Sequencing used CD4+ T cells from PBMCs. These receptors were obtained from a human donor with Susac syndrome.

V gene TRBV24-1 combines with J gene TRBJ2-6, with D maybe TRBD2 (6 bases). Germline-derived CDR1 and CDR2 are KGHDR and SFDVKD. The CDR3 loop spans 14 amino acids. V was trimmed by 5 bases and J by 2 bases, leaving 6 bases between them. Here the CDR3 reads CATSGGAGANVLTF. The CDR3 DNA is TGTGCCACCAGTGGCGGGGCTGGGGCCAACGTCCTGACTTTC.

V usage is TRBV29-1 and J usage is TRBJ2-3; no firm D call. The CDR3 has 13 residues. Trimming shortened V by 2 bases and J by 2 bases, and 8 bases separated the two germline ends. Germline V gene data show CDR1 as SQVTM and CDR2 as ANQGSEA. The chain's CDR3 is CSVERPDTDTQYF. The CDR3 nucleotides are TGCAGCGTTGAACGGCCTGACACAGATACGCAGTATTTT.

The rearrangement uses TRBV10-3 and TRBJ1-2; no definite D call. The CDR3 consists of 11 residues. V lost 10 bases, J lost 8 bases, and 14 bases lay in between. CDR1 ENHRY and CDR2 SYGVKD come from the germline V gene. CDR3 sequence: CATTEGAGYTF. The CDR3 DNA reads as TGTGCCACCACGGAGGGTGCGGGCTACACCTTC.

The rearrangement links TRBV4-2 to TRBJ2-4; 13 bases match TRBD2. Germline CDR1 is LGHNA and CDR2 is YNFKEQ. CDR3 size: 19 residues. V shed 2 bases, J shed 7 bases, and the junction held 14 bases outside the gene matches. The CDR3 protein is CASSQFATGLAGPENIQYF. The CDR3 DNA is TGTGCCAGCAGCCAATTCGCGACGGGACTAGCGGGACCTGAGAACATTCAGTACTTC.

This sequence joins TRBV28 and TRBJ2-7; TRBD2 is a possible D gene (6 bases). The CDR3 is made up of 14 amino acids. The V gene lost 7 bases and the J gene lost 4 bases, with 17 bases spanning the gap. CDR1 is MDHEN, CDR2 SYDVKM, per germline. In DNA form, the CDR3 reads TGTGCCAGCACTAGTGGGGGGTCACAATACGAGCAGTACTTC. This sequence encodes CASTSGGSQYEQYF.

The chain combines TRBV24-1 with TRBJ1-2; 8 bases match TRBD1. The trim removed 3 bases at V and 4 bases at J, leaving 3 bases unmatched. This CDR3 has 14 residues. The germline V gene encodes CDR1 KGHDR and CDR2 SFDVKD. DNA of the CDR3: TGTGCCACCAGTGATCCGACAGGGGTCTATGGCTACACCTTC. It is translated as CATSDPTGVYGYTF.

In DNA form, the CDR3 reads TGTGCCAGCAGTTTAATTTTCTCTACGAACGAGCAGTACTTC. This gives the protein CASSLIFSTNEQYF. The chain employs TRBV28 and TRBJ2-7; D remains ambiguous. V lost 2 bases, J lost 5 bases, and 13 bases lay in between. CDR3 length: 14 residues. Germline V gives CDR1 MDHEN, CDR2 SYDVKM.

The genes are TRBV9 and TRBJ2-5; unclear D gene. Per the germline V gene, CDR1 is SGDLS and CDR2 is YYNGEE. This CDR3 region has 13 residues. Trimming took 0 bases from V and 5 from J, leaving 8 bases between them. CDR3: CASSVGFEETQYF. The CDR3 region has the DNA TGTGCCAGCAGCGTAGGGTTTGAGGAGACCCAGTACTTC.